Below, one T cell receptor beta chain is given with its context. Which antigen it targets is not known. Nothing much larger sits one base from this clone, and base qualities are not available. This sample is part of a study of beta chain features in type 1 diabetes (dated by TCRdb to 2016 to 2019). A note on the overall study: Patients and healthy donors did not differ in mean age, gender distribution, total cell number or subset yield. A total of about 110 million sorted cells were examined across all samples, and the number of cells per subset was strongly correlated with RNA yield. In the study, TCRB repertoires of sorted circulating CD4+ T cell subsets from recently diagnosed type 1 diabetes patients were compared with those of matched healthy donors. Regulatory and stem cell-like memory subsets were isolated from only 8 patients and 8 healthy donors, whereas naive and central memory subsets came from all 28 donors. The research as a whole found: At VDJ recombination sites, type 1 diabetes patients had fewer insertions and more deleted nucleotides, which implies abnormalities in thymic rearrangement. In all four CD4+ subsets, TCRB CDR3 length was moderately but significantly shorter in type 1 diabetes patients. Naive, central memory and regulatory TCRB repertoires appeared to be more alike among patients than among healthy donors. Because cDNA was sequenced instead of genomic DNA, activated cells with high expression could be over-represented, although the groups did not differ in activation or CD3 levels. Only small numbers of individuals were included in the HLA sub-analyses, which left unresolved whether HLA type had any influence on TCRB rearrangement. PCR might favor shorter templates, but patient and control samples were amplified and corrected together, so any skew would affect both groups equally.

A single peripheral blood draw of around 120 mL on average was collected from each donor into heparinised tubes. Using a panel that included CD45RO, CCR7, CD25, CD127, CD95 and CD27, naive, central memory, regulatory and stem cell-like memory CD4+ T cells were sorted on a BD FACSAria II. A purity above 98% was achieved for all sorted populations. Right away, PBMCs were isolated by Lymphoprep density gradient centrifugation and were stained directly, with no culture step. So that batch effects would be minimized, each experiment stained and sorted samples in pairs, pairing one healthy donor with one patient. The High Capacity cDNA Reverse Transcription Kit was used to reverse transcribe all of the isolated RNA, meaning that expressed TCRB transcripts were what got sequenced. Deep immunoSEQ sequencing was applied to naive, central memory and regulatory T cell samples, giving an average of approximately 4 million total reads per sample. After sorted cells were lysed in RLT buffer, RNA was extracted with DNase-treated RNeasy Micro or Mini kits, with the choice depending on cell number. To prevent cross-contamination, each cell subset was processed individually, whereas patient and healthy donor samples were processed jointly. The immunoSEQ multiplex PCR was used to amplify TCRB sequences from cDNA, generating 87-bp fragments that spanned the CDR3 region. Amplicons were sequenced on the Illumina HiSeq platform. The original pipeline was this. Synthetic template baselines were used to correct PCR bias computationally, reads within Hamming distance 2 were collapsed together, and singletons that could not be merged were discarded. Reads were aligned against IMGT so that V, D and J genes, CDR3 length and insertions or deletions at six rearrangement sites could be assigned. Within each subset, clonotype counts were normalized to the number of sorted cells before true diversity and Gini coefficients were calculated with the tcR R package. The overlap coefficient, calculated on TCRB nucleotide sequences, was used to measure repertoire sharing. Out-of-frame TCRB sequences from naive cells were analyzed to stand in for the pre-selection repertoire. TCRdb took over this immuneACCESS table, retaining in-frame rearrangements with V and J assigned. Such tables are incomplete; in checked studies, under half of the missing clones stem from an unresolved V gene, and the remainder is unexplained. The V and J calls and clone size are taken from that table; D and trimming were inferred from the DNA. The sample includes around 250,000 clones, with roughly 13% observed a single time. Roughly 0.02% of the sample goes to the ten largest clones.

CDR1 and CDR2 (GTSNPN, SVGIG) derive from the germline V gene (reference sequence). Including the terminal cysteine and phenylalanine, the CDR3 comprises 13 residues. Solely the CDR3 DNA is kept, with 39 bases framed from the first base. V is pared back by 4 bases and J by 0 bases, with 9 bases lying between the germline termini. The V gene is TRBV30 and the J gene is TRBJ1-1, with the D gene not clear enough to name. The source material was naive CD4+ T cells from blood. The sample's cell subset or site label, decoded: true naive CD4+ T cells. The TCR was taken from a man younger than 45 with type 1 diabetes. The nucleotide sequence reads TGTGCCTGGAACGTAAAGCTGAACACTGAAGCTTTCTTT. It is translated as CAWNVKLNTEAFF.